The entry that follows covers one T cell receptor (beta chain) sequence. The sample is drawn from a study of blood T cell repertoires in COVID-19. As for the study in general: COVID-19 samples from acute and convalescent phases originated in the United States, Italy and Spain. Sample material is recorded as cDNA or gDNA derived from T cells, B-cell-depleted T cells, or PBMCs.

In the source study's methods: Nucleated cell number was recorded as an estimate derived from reference gene primer amplification. Sequencing used immunoSEQ multiplex PCR; TCRdb keeps in-frame clones, though not all of them. The V and J calls and the clone size are those of that table, but D and trimming were determined from the DNA. Here the sample spans some 700,000 clones, 75% to 90% being singletons. The CDR3 has 15 amino acids. Trimming left V 3 bases short and J 1 base short, with 12 bases between. The germline gives CDR1 KGHSH, CDR2 LQKENI. The sequencing input was peripheral blood. The TCR comes from a woman between 18 and 29 years old with acute or convalescent COVID-19. The V call is TRBV18, the J call TRBJ1-1, with unresolved D. CDR3 DNA: TGTGCCAGCTCACCCGGAGGGTCGGCGAACACTGAAGCTTTCTTT. It encodes CASSPGGSANTEAFF. Complete variable domain (other parts from reference TRBV18 and TRBJ1-1): NAGVMQNPRHLVRRRGQEARLRCSPMKGHSHVYWYRQLPEEGLKFMVYLQKENIIDESGMPKERFSAEFPKEGPSILRIQQVVRGDSAAYFCASSPGGSANTEAFFGQGTRLTVV.